This T cell receptor beta chain derives from a study of blood T cell repertoires in COVID-19. On the study more broadly: Italy, Spain and the United States were the sources of the convalescent and acute COVID-19 samples.

Original methodology: Using reference gene primer amplification, nucleated cell counts were estimated. Measured with immunoSEQ multiplex PCR; TCRdb has only the in-frame clones, and not every one. The V and J calls and clone size are taken from that table; D and trimming were inferred from the DNA. The data show around 700,000 clones, with 80% to 90% seen just once and approximately 0.25% held by the top ten. V lost 7 bases and J lost 1, with 10 bases in between. Germline V gene sequence: CDR1 MNHEY, CDR2 SVGAGI. There are 13 residues in the CDR3. The specimen was peripheral blood. The origin of this receptor is a woman aged 18 to 35 with acute or convalescent COVID-19. The chain employs TRBV6-5 and TRBJ1-1; D is possibly TRBD1 (5 bases). DNA for the CDR3: TGTGCCAGCACGTGGGGCGGGAACACTGAAGCTTTCTTT. Protein product: CASTWGGNTEAFF.